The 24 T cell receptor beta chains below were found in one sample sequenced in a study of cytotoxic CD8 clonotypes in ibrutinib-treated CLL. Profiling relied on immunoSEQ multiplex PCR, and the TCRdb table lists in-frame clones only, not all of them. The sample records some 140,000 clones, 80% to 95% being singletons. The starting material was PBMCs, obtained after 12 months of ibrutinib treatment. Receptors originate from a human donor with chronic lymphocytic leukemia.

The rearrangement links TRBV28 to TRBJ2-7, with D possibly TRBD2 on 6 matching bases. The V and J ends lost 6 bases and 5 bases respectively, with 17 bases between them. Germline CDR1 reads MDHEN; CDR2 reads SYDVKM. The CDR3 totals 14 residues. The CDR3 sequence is CASRGGGHSDEQYF. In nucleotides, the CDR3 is TGTGCCAGCAGGGGAGGAGGACACTCGGACGAGCAGTACTTC. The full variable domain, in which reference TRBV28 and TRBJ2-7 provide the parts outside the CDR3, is DVKVTQSSRYLVKRTGEKVFLECVQDMDHENMFWYRQDPGLGLRLIYFSYDVKMKEKGDIPEGYSVSREKKERFSLILESASTNQTSMYLCASRGGGHSDEQYFGPGTRLTVT.

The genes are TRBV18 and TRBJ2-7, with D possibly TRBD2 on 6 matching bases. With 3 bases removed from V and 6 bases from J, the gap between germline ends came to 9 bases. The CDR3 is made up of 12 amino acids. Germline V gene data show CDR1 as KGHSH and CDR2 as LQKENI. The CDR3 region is CASSPGGAEQYF. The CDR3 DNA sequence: TGTGCCAGCTCACCGGGGGGTGCCGAGCAGTACTTC. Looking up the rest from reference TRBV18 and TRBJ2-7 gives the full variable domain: NAGVMQNPRHLVRRRGQEARLRCSPMKGHSHVYWYRQLPEEGLKFMVYLQKENIIDESGMPKERFSAEFPKEGPSILRIQQVVRGDSAAYFCASSPGGAEQYFGPGTRLTVT.

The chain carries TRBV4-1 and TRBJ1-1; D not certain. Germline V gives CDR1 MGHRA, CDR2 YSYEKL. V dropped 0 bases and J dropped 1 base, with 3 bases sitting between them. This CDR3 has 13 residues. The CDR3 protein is CASSQDRNTEAFF. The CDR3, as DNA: TGCGCCAGCAGCCAAGATCGGAACACTGAAGCTTTCTTT.

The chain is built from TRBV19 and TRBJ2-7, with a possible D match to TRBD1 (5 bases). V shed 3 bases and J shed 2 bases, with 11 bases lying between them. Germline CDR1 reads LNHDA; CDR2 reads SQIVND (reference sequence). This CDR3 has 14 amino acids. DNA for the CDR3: TGTGCCAGTAGTATTTACGTCAGGGCCTACGAGCAGTACTTC. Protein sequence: CASSIYVRAYEQYF.

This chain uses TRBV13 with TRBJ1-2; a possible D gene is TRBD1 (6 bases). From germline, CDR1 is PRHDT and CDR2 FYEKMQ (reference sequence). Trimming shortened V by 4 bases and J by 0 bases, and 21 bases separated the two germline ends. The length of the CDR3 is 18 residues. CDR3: CASSSKIRGTGTNYGYTF. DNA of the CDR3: TGTGCCAGCAGCTCGAAAATTAGAGGAACAGGGACTAACTATGGCTACACCTTC.

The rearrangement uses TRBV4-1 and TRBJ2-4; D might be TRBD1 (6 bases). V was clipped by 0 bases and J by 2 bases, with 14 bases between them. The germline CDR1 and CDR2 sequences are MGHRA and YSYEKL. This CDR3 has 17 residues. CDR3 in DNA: TGCGCCAGCAGCCAAGAATGGTGGGACAAGTCCAAAAACATTCAGTACTTC. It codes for CASSQEWWDKSKNIQYF.

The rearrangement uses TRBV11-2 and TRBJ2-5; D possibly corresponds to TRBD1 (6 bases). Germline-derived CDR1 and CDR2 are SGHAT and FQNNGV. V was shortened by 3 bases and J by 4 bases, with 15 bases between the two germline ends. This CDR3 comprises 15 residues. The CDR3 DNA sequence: TGTGCCAGCAGCTTGAACACAGGGTTTGGAGAGACCCAGTACTTC. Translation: CASSLNTGFGETQYF.

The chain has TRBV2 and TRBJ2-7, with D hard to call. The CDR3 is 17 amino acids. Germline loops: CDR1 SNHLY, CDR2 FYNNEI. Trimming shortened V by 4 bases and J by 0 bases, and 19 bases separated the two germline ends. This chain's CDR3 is CASSGLRGFQISYEQYF. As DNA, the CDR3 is TGTGCCAGCAGTGGGTTACGAGGTTTTCAGATCTCCTACGAGCAGTACTTC.

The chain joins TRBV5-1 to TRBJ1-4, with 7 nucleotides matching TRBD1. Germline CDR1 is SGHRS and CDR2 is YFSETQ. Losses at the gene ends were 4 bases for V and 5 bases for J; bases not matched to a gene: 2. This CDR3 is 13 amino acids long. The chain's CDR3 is CASSVTGNEKLFF. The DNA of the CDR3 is TGCGCCAGCAGCGTGACAGGGAATGAAAAACTGTTTTTT.

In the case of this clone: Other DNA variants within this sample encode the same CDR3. CDR3 amino acids: CASSTSGSTDTQYF. The CDR3, as DNA: TGTGCCAGTAGTACTAGCGGCAGCACAGATACGCAGTATTTT. This chain uses TRBV19 with TRBJ2-3, with TRBD2 matching over 7 bases. V lost 4 bases to trimming and J lost 0 bases; unmatched junction nucleotides: 1. CDR1 is LNHDA and CDR2 is SQIVND in the germline V gene (reference sequence). This CDR3 contains 14 residues.

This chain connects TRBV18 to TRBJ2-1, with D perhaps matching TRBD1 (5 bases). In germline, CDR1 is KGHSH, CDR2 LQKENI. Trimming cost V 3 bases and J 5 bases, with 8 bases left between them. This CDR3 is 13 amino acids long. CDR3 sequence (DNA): TGTGCCAGCTCACCCATCAGGGACAATGAGCAGTTCTTC. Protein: CASSPIRDNEQFF. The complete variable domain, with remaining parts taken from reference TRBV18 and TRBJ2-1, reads NAGVMQNPRHLVRRRGQEARLRCSPMKGHSHVYWYRQLPEEGLKFMVYLQKENIIDESGMPKERFSAEFPKEGPSILRIQQVVRGDSAAYFCASSPIRDNEQFFGPGTRLTVL.

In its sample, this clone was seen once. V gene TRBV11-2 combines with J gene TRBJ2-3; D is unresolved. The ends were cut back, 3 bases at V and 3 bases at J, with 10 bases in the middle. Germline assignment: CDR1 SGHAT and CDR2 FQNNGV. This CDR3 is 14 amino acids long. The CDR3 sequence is CASSFGAQTDTQYF. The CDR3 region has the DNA TGTGCCAGCAGCTTCGGCGCACAAACAGATACGCAGTATTTT.

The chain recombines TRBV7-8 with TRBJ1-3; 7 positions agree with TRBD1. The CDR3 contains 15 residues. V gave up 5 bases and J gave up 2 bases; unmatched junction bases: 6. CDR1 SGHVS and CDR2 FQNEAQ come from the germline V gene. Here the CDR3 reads CASSPGTAPGNTIYF. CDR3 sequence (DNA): TGTGCCAGCAGCCCCGGGACAGCGCCTGGAAACACCATATATTTT.

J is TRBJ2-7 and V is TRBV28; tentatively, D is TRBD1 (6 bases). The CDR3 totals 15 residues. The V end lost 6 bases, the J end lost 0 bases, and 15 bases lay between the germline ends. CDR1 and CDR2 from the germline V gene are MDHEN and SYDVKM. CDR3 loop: CASRNRDPSSYEQYF. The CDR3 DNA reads TGTGCCAGCAGGAACAGGGACCCTTCCTCCTACGAGCAGTACTTC. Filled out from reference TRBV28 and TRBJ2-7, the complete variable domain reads DVKVTQSSRYLVKRTGEKVFLECVQDMDHENMFWYRQDPGLGLRLIYFSYDVKMKEKGDIPEGYSVSREKKERFSLILESASTNQTSMYLCASRNRDPSSYEQYFGPGTRLTVT.

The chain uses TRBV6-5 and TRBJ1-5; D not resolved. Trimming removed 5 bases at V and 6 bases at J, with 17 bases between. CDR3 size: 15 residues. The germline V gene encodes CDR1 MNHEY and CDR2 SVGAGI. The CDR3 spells CASSPFIWEGQPQHF. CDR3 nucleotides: TGTGCCAGCAGTCCCTTCATCTGGGAGGGTCAGCCCCAGCATTTT.

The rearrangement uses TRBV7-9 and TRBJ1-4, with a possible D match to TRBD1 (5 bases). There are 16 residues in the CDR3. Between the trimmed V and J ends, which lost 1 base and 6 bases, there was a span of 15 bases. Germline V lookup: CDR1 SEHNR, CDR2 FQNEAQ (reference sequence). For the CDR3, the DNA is TGTGCCAGCAGCTTAGGGTCGTTGACAGTAGATGAAAAACTGTTTTTT. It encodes CASSLGSLTVDEKLFF.

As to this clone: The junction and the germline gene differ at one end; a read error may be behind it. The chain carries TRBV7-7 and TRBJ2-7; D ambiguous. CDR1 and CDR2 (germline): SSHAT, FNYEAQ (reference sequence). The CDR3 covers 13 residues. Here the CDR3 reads CASSSKEGNEQYF. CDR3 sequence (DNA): TGTGCTAGCAGCTCAAAAGAAGGGAACGAGCAGTACTTC.

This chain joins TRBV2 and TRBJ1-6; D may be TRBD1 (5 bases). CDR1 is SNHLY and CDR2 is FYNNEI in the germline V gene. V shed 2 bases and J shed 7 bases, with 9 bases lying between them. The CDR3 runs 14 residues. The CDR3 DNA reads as TGTGCCAGCAGTGAAAGGGGAGAGAATTCACCCCTCCACTTT. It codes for CASSERGENSPLHF.

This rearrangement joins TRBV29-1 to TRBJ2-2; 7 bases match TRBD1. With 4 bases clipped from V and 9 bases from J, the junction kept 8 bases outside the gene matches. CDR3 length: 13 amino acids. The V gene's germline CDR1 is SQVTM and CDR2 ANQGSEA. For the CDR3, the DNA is TGCAGCGTTGGTTCTGGACAGGCACGGGAGCTGTTTTTT. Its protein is CSVGSGQARELFF.

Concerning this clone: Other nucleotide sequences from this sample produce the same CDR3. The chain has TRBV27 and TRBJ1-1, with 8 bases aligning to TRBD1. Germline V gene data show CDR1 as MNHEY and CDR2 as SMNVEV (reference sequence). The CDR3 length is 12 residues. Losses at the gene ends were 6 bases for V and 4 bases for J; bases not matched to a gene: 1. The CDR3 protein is CASRTGGTEAFF. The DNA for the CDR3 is TGTGCCAGCAGAACAGGGGGCACTGAAGCTTTCTTT.

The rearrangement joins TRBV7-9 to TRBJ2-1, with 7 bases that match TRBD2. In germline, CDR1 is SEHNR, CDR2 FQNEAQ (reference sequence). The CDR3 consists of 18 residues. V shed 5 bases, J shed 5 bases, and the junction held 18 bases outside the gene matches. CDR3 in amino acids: CASSPKNRLAPPHNEQFF. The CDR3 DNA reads TGTGCCAGCAGCCCAAAAAACCGACTAGCTCCCCCCCACAATGAGCAGTTCTTC.

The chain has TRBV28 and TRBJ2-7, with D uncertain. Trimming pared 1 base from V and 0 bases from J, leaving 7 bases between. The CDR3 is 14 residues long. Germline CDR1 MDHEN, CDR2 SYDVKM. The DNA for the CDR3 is TGTGCCAGCAGTTTATCTAAGAGCTCCTACGAGCAGTACTTC. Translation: CASSLSKSSYEQYF.

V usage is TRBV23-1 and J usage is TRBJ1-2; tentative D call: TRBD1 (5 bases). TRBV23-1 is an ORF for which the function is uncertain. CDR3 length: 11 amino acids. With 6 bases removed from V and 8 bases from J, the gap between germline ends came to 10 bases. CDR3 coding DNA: TGCGCCAGCAGGGACGGGGGAGGCTACACCTTC. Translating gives CASRDGGGYTF.

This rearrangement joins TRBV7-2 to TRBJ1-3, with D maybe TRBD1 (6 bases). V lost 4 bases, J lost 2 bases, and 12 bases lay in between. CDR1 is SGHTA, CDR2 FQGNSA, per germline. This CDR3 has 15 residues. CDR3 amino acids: CASSSQGWAGNTIYF. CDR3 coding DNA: TGTGCCAGCAGCTCCCAGGGGTGGGCTGGAAACACCATATATTTT. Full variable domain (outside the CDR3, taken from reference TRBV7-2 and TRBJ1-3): GAGVSQSPSNKVTEKGKDVELRCDPISGHTALYWYRQSLGQGLEFLIYFQGNSAPDKSGLPSDRFSAERTGGSVSTLTIQRTQQEDSAVYLCASSSQGWAGNTIYFGEGSWLTVV.